The TCR beta chain under discussion was sequenced for a study of T cells in Graves' hyperthyroidism and ophthalmopathy. Study context: Peripheral blood was acquired at first diagnosis, ahead of any therapy whatsoever.

Amplification of TCR beta CDR3 regions used RNA as the template. A first-round RT-PCR of the TCR CDR3 used the HTBI primer set. TCRdb called the multiplex PCR reads again in MiXCR, with one record for every CDR3 protein. Among approximately 430,000 distinct CDR3 sequences listed, around a sixth were seen once. Sequences were obtained from blood. The clonotype originates from a woman under 30 with Graves' hyperthyroidism.

DNA of the CDR3: TGTGCCAGCAATAAGGACAGGGTAGTCTACGAGCAGTACTTC. Translated: CASNKDRVVYEQYF. V is TRBV6-1 and J is TRBJ2-7, with TRBD1 matching over 8 bases. CDR1 and CDR2 from the germline V gene are MNHNS and SASEGT. Trimming took 7 bases from V and 3 from J; bases not matched to a gene: 8. This CDR3 has 14 amino acids.